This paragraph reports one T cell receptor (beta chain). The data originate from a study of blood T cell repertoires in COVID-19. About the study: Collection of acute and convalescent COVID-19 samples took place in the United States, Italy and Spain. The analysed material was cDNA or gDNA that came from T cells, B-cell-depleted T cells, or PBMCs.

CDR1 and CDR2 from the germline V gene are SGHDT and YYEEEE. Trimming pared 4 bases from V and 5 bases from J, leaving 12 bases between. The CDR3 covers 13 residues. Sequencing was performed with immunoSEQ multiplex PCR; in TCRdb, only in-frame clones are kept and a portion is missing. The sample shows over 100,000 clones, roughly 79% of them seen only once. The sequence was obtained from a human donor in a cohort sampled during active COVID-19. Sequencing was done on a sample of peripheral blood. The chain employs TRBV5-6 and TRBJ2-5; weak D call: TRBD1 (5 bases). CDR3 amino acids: CASSPRVGETQYF. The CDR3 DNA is TGTGCCAGCAGCCCCAGGGTTGGGGAGACCCAGTACTTC.